This T cell receptor (beta chain) was recorded in a study of blood T cell repertoires in COVID-19. Overall study: PBMCs, B-cell-depleted T cells, or T cells were the source of the cDNA or gDNA that made up the material.

The CDR3 contains 15 residues. V was pared by 3 bases and J by 5 bases, with 6 bases of the junction left unmatched. CDR1 is LNHDA and CDR2 is SQIVND in the germline V gene (reference sequence). This clone was seen a handful of times. Clones were sequenced by immunoSEQ multiplex PCR, and TCRdb holds only the in-frame ones, with some missing. Here the sample spans about 90,000 clones, 75% to 90% being singletons. The origin of this receptor is a human donor in a cohort sampled during active COVID-19. This chain links TRBV19 with TRBJ1-5, with TRBD1 identical over 8 bases. The sequenced sample consisted of peripheral blood. In DNA form, the CDR3 reads TGTGCCAGTAGTATCGGCCCCAGGGGGCATCAGCCCCAGCATTTT. Encoded protein: CASSIGPRGHQPQHF.